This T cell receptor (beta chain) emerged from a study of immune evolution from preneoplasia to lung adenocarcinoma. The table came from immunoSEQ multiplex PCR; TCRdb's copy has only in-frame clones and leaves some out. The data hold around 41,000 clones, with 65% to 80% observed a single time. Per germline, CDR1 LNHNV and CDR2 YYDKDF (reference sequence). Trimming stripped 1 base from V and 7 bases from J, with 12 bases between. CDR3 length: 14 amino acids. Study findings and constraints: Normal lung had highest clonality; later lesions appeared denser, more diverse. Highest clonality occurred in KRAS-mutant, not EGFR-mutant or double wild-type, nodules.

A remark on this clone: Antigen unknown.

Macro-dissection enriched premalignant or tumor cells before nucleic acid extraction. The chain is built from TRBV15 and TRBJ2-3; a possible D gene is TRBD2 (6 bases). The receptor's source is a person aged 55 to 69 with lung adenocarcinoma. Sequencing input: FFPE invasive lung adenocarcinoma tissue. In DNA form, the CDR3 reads TGTGCCACCAGCAGAGGGGGGGATTCTAATACGCAGTATTTT. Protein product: CATSRGGDSNTQYF.